This T cell receptor beta chain was captured in a study of T cell changes during pregnancy in multiple sclerosis. Repertoires were generated with immunoSEQ multiplex PCR, while TCRdb's copy carries only in-frame clones and drops some. This table holds tens of thousands of clones, approximately 90% found once. The specimen comprised CD8+ T cells from peripheral blood mononuclear cells, sampled in the first trimester of pregnancy. The origin of this receptor is a female donor with multiple sclerosis, enrolled in a pregnancy study.

CDR3 nucleotides: TGTGCCACCAGCAGAGGAGGCCTAACAGGGGAGTCTGGGTACGAGCAGTACTTC. This sequence encodes CATSRGGLTGESGYEQYF. The chain combines TRBV15 with TRBJ2-7; 7 nucleotides match TRBD1. The CDR3 is made up of 18 amino acids. CDR1 and CDR2 from the germline V gene are LNHNV and YYDKDF (reference sequence). The ends lost 1 base at V and 4 bases at J; junction bases unmatched: 16.